These 8 T cell receptor beta chains originate from one sample sequenced in a study of cytomegalovirus exposure and HLA in healthy donors. PCR amplification relied on 60 Vbeta primers (plus 13 Jbeta primers). Sequencing was performed with immunoSEQ multiplex PCR; in TCRdb, only in-frame clones are kept and a portion is missing. Of about 160,000 clones listed, 82% are singletons. Source material: PBMCs. These receptors originate from a man in his fifties in good health and CMV-seropositive.

The count of this clone is one. Sequence at one end of the junction differs from germline and may be a read error. The chain uses TRBV5-1 and TRBJ2-6; tentative D call: TRBD1 (6 bases). The CDR3 runs 17 residues. CDR1 SGHRS and CDR2 YFSETQ come from the germline V gene. Here the CDR3 reads CASSIGLSRGGANGLTF. CDR3 in DNA: TGCGCCAGCAGCATCGGACTTTCCAGGGGTGGGGCCAACGGCCTGACTTTC. The variable domain in full, completed from reference TRBV5-1 and TRBJ2-6, reads KAGVTQTPRYLIKTRGQQVTLSCSPISGHRSVSWYQQTPGQGLQFLFEYFSETQRNKGNFPGRFSGRQFSNSRSEMNVSTLELGDSALYLCASSIGLSRGGANGLTFGAGSRLTVL.

The gene calls are TRBV6-1 and TRBJ2-7, with 7 bases fitting TRBD2. The CDR3 consists of 12 residues. Trimming removed 10 bases from V and 4 bases from J; junction bases left unmatched: 7. Germline-derived CDR1 and CDR2 are MNHNS and SASEGT. DNA of the CDR3: TGTGCCATCTGGGAGGGCATGTACGAGCAGTACTTC. This codes for CAIWEGMYEQYF.

This clone has just one count. The rearrangement uses TRBV5-5 and TRBJ2-5; TRBD1 is a possible D gene (6 bases). Germline lookup yields CDR1 SGHKS and CDR2 YYEKEE (reference sequence). CDR3 length: 13 amino acids. Between the trimmed V and J ends, which lost 5 bases and 2 bases, there was a span of 10 bases. The CDR3, as DNA: TGTGCCAGCAGTCCCAGGGGTCAAGAGACCCAGTACTTC. Translating gives CASSPRGQETQYF.

The CDR3 sequence is CAISDPGGFQYF. CDR3 coding DNA: TGTGCCATCAGTGACCCGGGGGGGTTTCAGTACTTC. V is TRBV10-3 and J is TRBJ2-7; TRBD2 matches 8 bases. V trimming: 3 bases; J trimming: 10 bases; junction bases outside the gene matches: 5. CDR1 is ENHRY, CDR2 SYGVKD, per germline. The CDR3 length is 12 residues.

This sequence joins TRBV5-6 and TRBJ2-1, with 11 positions matching TRBD2. The germline CDR1 and CDR2 sequences are SGHDT and YYEEEE. The CDR3 is 18 amino acids. J was trimmed by 1 base and V by 4 bases; bases with no gene match: 10. This CDR3 is CASSRTSGSTGSYNEQFF. For the CDR3, the DNA is TGTGCCAGCAGCCGCACTAGCGGGAGTACCGGTTCCTACAATGAGCAGTTCTTC.

This chain joins TRBV5-6 and TRBJ2-1; D might be TRBD2 (5 bases). The V gene's germline CDR1 is SGHDT and CDR2 YYEEEE. The length of the CDR3 is 14 residues. The V gene lost 0 bases and the J gene lost 7 bases, with 11 bases spanning the gap. This CDR3 reads CASSLGTRRNEQFF. The CDR3 bases are TGTGCCAGCAGCTTGGGAACTAGACGAAATGAGCAGTTCTTC.

This chain joins TRBV7-9 and TRBJ2-1, with 9 bases that match TRBD2. Looked up from germline, CDR1 is SEHNR and CDR2 is FQNEAQ (reference sequence). The trim removed 4 bases at V and 4 bases at J, leaving 5 bases unmatched. CDR3 length: 15 residues. This chain's CDR3 is CASSWRLAVYNEQFF. CDR3 coding DNA: TGTGCCAGCAGCTGGCGACTAGCGGTGTACAATGAGCAGTTCTTC.

V gene TRBV7-2 combines with J gene TRBJ2-1, with D tentatively TRBD1 (6 bases). This CDR3 is 15 amino acids long. The V and J ends lost 4 bases and 1 base respectively, with 11 bases between them. The V gene's germline CDR1 is SGHTA and CDR2 FQGNSA. The DNA of the CDR3 is TGTGCCAGCAGCTCAGGGGAATCGTCCTACAATGAGCAGTTCTTC. Translated, it gives CASSSGESSYNEQFF.